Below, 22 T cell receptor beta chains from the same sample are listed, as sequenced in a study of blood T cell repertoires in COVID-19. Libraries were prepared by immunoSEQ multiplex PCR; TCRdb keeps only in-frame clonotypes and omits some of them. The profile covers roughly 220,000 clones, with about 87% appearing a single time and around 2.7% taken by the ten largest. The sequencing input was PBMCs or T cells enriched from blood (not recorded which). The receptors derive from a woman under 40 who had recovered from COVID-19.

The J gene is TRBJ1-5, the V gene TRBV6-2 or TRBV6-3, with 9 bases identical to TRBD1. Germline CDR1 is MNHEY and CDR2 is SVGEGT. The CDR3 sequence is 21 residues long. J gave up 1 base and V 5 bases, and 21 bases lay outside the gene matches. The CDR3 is CASSPRGATGGFRTSNQPQHF. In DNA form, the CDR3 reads TGTGCCAGCAGTCCCCGAGGGGCGACAGGGGGGTTTCGGACGAGCAATCAGCCCCAGCATTTT.

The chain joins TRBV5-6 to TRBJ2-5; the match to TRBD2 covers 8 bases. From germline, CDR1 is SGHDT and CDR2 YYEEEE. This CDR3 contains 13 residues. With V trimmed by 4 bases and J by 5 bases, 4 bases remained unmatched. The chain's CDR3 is CASSRTSPETQYF. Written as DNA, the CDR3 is TGTGCCAGCAGCCGGACTAGCCCGGAGACCCAGTACTTC. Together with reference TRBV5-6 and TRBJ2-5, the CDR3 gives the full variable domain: DAGVTQSPTHLIKTRGQQVTLRCSPKSGHDTVSWYQQALGQGPQFIFQYYEEEERQRGNFPDRFSGHQFPNYSSELNVNALLLGDSALYLCASSRTSPETQYFGPGTRLLVL.

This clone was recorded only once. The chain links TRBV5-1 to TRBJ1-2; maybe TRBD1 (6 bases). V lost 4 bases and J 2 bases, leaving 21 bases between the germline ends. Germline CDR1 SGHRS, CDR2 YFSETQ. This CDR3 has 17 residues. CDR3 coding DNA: TGCGCCAGCAGCCGTGGGGGGGGCAATGCCCTCAACTATGGCTACACCTTC. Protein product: CASSRGGGNALNYGYTF. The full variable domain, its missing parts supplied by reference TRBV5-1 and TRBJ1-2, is KAGVTQTPRYLIKTRGQQVTLSCSPISGHRSVSWYQQTPGQGLQFLFEYFSETQRNKGNFPGRFSGRQFSNSRSEMNVSTLELGDSALYLCASSRGGGNALNYGYTFGSGTRLTVV.

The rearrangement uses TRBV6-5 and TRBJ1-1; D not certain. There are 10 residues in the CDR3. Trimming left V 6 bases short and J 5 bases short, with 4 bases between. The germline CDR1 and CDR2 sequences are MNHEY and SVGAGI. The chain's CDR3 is CASSLTEAFF. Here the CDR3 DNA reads TGTGCCAGCAGCCTGACTGAAGCTTTCTTT.

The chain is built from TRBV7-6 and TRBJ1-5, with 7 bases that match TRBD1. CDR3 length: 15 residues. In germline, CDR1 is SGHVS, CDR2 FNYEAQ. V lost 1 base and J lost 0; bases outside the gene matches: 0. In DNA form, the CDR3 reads TGTGCCAGCAGCTTAGAGGGGGCTAGCAATCAGCCCCAGCATTTT. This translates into CASSLEGASNQPQHF.

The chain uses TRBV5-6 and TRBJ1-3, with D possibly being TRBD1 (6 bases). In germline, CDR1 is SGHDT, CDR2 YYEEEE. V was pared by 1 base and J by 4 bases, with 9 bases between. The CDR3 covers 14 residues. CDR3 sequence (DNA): TGTGCCAGCAGCTTGAACAGGGCGGGAAACACCATATATTTT. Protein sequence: CASSLNRAGNTIYF.

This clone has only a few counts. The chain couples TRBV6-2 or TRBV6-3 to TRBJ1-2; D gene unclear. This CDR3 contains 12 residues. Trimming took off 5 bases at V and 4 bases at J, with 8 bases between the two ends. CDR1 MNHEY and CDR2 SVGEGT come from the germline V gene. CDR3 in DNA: TGTGCCAGCAGTAACCAGGTCTATGGCTACACCTTC. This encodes CASSNQVYGYTF.

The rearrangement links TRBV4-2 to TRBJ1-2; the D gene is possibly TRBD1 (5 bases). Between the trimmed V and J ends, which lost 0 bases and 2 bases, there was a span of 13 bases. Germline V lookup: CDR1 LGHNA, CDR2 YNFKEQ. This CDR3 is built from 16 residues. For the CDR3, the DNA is TGTGCCAGCAGCCAAGATCAGGGCCCACGGAACTATGGCTACACCTTC. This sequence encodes CASSQDQGPRNYGYTF.

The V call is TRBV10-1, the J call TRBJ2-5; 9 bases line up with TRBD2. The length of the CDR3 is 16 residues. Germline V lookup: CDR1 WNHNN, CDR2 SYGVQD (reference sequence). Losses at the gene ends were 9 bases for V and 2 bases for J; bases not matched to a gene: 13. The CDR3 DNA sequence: TGCGCCAGTGGGGGAGATAGCGGGGGATTACAAGAGACCCAGTACTTC. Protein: CASGGDSGGLQETQYF.

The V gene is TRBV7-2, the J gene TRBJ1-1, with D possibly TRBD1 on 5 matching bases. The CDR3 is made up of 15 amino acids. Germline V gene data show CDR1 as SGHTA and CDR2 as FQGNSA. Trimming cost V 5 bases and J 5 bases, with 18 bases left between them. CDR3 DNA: TGTGCCAGCAGCCTGGGACCGGGGGGGATAACTGAAGCTTTCTTT. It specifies CASSLGPGGITEAFF.

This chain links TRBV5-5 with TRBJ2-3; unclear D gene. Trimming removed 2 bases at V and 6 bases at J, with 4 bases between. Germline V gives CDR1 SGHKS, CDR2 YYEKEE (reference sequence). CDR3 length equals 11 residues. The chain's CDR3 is CASSFLDTQYF. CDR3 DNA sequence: TGTGCCAGCAGCTTTCTGGATACGCAGTATTTT.

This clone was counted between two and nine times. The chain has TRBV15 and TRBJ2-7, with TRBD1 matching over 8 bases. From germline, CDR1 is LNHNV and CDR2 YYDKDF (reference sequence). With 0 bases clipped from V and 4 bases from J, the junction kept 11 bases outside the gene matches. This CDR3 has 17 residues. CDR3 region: CATSRETPDRVGYEQYF. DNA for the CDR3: TGTGCCACCAGCAGAGAGACTCCGGACAGGGTCGGGTACGAGCAGTACTTC.

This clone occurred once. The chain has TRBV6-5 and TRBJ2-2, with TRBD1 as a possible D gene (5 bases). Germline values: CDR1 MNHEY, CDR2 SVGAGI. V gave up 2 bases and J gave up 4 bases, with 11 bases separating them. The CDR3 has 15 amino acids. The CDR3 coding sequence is TGTGCCAGCAGTTACATGGGGCGCGGCACCGGGGAGCTGTTTTTT. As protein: CASSYMGRGTGELFF.

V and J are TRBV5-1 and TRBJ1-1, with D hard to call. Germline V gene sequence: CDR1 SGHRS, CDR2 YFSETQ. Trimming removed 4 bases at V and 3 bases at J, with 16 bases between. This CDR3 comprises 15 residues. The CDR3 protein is CASSPLGQSHTEAFF. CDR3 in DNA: TGCGCCAGCAGCCCCCTGGGCCAGTCACACACTGAAGCTTTCTTT.

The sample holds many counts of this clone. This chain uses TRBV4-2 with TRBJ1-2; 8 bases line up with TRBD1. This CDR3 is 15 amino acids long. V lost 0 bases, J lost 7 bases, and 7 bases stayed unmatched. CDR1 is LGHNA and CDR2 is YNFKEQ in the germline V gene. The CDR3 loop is CASSQDGQGEGGYTF. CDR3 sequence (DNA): TGTGCCAGCAGCCAAGATGGACAGGGTGAGGGTGGCTACACCTTC.

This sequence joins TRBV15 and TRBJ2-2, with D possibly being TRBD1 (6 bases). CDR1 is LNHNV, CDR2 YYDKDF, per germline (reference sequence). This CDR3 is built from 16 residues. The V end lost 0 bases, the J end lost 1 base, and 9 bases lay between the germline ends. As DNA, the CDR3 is TGTGCCACCAGCAGAGATAACAGGGTGAACACCGGGGAGCTGTTTTTT. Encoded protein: CATSRDNRVNTGELFF. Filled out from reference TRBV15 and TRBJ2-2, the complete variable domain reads DAMVIQNPRYQVTQFGKPVTLSCSQTLNHNVMYWYQQKSSQAPKLLFHYYDKDFNNEADTPDNFQSRRPNTSFCFLDIRSPGLGDTAMYLCATSRDNRVNTGELFFGEGSRLTVL.

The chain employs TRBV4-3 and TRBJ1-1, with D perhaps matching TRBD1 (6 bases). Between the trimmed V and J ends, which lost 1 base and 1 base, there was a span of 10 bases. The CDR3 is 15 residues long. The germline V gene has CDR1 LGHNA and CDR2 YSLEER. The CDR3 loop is CASSQVGQWNTEAFF. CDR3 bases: TGCGCCAGCAGCCAAGTTGGACAGTGGAACACTGAAGCTTTCTTT.

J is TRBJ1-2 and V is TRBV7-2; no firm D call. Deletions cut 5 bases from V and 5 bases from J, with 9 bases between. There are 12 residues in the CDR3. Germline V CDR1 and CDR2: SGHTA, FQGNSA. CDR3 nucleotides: TGTGCCAGCAGCCCACCACTGTATGGCTACACCTTC. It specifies CASSPPLYGYTF. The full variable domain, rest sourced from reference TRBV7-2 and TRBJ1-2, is GAGVSQSPSNKVTEKGKDVELRCDPISGHTALYWYRQSLGQGLEFLIYFQGNSAPDKSGLPSDRFSAERTGGSVSTLTIQRTQQEDSAVYLCASSPPLYGYTFGSGTRLTVV.

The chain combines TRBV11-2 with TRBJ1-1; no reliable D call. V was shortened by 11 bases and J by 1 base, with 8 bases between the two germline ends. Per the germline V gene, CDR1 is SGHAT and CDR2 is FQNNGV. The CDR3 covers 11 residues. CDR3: CAAGRNTEAFF. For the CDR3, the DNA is TGTGCCGCAGGTAGGAACACTGAAGCTTTCTTT.

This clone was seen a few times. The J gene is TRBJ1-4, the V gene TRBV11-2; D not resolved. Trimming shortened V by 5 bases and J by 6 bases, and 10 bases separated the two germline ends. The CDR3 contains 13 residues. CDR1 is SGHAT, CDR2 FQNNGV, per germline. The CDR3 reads CASSPTSYEKLFF. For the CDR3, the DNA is TGTGCCAGCAGCCCCACTTCTTATGAAAAACTGTTTTTT. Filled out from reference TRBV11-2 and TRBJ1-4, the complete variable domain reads EAGVAQSPRYKIIEKRQSVAFWCNPISGHATLYWYQQILGQGPKLLIQFQNNGVVDDSQLPKDRFSAERLKGVDSTLKIQPAKLEDSAVYLCASSPTSYEKLFFGSGTQLSVL.

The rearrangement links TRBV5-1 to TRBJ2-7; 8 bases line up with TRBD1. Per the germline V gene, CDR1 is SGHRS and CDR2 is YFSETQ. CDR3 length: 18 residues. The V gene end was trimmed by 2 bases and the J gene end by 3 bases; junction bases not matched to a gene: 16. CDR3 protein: CASSFRGLGQGDLYEQYF. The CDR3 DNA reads TGCGCCAGCAGCTTTCGTGGATTAGGACAGGGCGATCTCTACGAGCAGTACTTC.

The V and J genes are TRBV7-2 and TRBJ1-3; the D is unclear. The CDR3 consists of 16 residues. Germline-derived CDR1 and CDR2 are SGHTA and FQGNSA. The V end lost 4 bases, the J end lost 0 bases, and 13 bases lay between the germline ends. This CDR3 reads CASSYPPTGSGNTIYF. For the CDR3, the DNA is TGTGCCAGCAGCTACCCCCCGACGGGCTCTGGAAACACCATATATTTT.